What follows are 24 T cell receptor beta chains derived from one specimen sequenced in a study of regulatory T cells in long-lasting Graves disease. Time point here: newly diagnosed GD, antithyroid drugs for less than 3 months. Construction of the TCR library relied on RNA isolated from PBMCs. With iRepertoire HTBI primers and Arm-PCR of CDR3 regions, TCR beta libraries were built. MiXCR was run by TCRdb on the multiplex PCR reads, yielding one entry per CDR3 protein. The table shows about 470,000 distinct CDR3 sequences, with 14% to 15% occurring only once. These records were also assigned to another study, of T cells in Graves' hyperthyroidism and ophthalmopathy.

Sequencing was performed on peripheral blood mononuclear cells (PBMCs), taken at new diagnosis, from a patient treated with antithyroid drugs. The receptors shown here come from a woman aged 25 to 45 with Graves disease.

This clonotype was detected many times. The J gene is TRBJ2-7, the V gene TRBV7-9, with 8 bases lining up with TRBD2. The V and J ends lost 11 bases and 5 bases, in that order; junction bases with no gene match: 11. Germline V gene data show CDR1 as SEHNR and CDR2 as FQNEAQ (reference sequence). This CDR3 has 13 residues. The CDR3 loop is CAWGAGGLDEQYF. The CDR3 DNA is TGTGCCTGGGGGGCGGGAGGTTTGGACGAGCAGTACTTC.

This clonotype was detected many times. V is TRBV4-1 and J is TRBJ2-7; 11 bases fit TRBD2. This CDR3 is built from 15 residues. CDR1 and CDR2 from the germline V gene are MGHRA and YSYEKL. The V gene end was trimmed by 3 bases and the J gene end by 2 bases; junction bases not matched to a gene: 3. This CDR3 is CASSQPGLAAYEQYF. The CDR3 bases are TGCGCCAGCAGCCAGCCGGGACTAGCGGCCTACGAGCAGTACTTC.

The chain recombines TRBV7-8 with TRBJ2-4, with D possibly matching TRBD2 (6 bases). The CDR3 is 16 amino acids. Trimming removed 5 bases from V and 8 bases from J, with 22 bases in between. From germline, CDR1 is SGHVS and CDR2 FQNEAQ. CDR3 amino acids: CASSTRLGGSEYIQYF. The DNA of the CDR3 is TGTGCCAGCAGCACCCGACTAGGAGGGAGCGAATACATTCAGTACTTC.

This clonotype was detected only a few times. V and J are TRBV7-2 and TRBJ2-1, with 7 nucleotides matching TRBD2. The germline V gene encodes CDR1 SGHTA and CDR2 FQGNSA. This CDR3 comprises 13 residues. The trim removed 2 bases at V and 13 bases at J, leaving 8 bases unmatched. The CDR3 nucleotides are TGTGCCAGCAGCTTAACCTCCGGGACTATACAGTTCTTC. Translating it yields CASSLTSGTIQFF.

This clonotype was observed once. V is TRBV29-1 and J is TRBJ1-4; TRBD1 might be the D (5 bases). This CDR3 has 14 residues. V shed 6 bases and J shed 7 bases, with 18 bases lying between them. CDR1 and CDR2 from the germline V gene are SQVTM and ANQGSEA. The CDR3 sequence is CSVSLGTRGEKLFF. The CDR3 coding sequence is TGCAGCGTCTCGCTCGGGACGAGGGGTGAAAAACTGTTTTTT.

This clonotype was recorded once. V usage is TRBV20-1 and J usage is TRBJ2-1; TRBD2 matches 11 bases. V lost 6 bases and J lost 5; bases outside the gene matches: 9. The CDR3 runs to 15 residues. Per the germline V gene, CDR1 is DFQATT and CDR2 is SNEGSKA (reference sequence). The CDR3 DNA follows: TGCAGTGCCCCTAACGGACTAGCGGGCCACAATGAGCAGTTCTTC. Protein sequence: CSAPNGLAGHNEQFF.

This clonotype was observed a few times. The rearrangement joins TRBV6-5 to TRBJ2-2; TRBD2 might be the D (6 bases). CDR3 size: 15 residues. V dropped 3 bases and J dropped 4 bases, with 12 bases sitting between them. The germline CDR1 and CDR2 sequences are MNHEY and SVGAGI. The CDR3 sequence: CASSYKLATTGELFF. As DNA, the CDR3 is TGTGCCAGCAGTTATAAACTAGCCACCACCGGGGAGCTGTTTTTT.

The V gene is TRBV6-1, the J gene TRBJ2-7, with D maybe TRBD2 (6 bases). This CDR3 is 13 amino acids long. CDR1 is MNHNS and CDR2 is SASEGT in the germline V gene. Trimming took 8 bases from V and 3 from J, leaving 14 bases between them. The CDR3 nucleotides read TGTGCCAGCGAGGCTAGCGCCAACTACGAGCAGTACTTC. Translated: CASEASANYEQYF.

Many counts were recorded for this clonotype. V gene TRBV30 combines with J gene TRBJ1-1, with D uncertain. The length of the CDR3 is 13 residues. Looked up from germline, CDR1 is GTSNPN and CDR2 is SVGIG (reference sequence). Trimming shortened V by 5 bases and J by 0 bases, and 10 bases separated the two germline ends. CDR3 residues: CAWLTEVNTEAFF. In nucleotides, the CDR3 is TGTGCCTGGTTAACAGAAGTGAACACTGAAGCTTTCTTT.

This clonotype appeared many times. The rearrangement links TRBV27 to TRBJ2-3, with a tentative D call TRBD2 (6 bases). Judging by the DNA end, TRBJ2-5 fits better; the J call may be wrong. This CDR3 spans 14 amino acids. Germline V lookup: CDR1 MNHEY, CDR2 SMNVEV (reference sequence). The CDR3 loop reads CASSSDRAGETQYF. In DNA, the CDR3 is TGTGCCAGCAGCTCAGACCGGGCGGGGGAGACCCAGTACTTC.

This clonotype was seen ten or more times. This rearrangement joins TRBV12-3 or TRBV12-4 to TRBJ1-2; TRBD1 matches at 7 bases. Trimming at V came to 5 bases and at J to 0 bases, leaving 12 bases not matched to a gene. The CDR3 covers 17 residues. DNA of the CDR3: TGTGCCAGCAGTCCGACACTGACAGGGCCACCTAACTATGGCTACACCTTC. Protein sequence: CASSPTLTGPPNYGYTF.

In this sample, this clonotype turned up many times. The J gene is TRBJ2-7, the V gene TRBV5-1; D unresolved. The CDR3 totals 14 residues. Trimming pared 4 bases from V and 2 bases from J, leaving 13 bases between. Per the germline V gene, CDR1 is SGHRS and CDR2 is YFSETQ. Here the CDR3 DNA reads TGCGCCAGCAGCCCCCAAGTAAAGCCCTACGAGCAGTACTTC. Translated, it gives CASSPQVKPYEQYF.

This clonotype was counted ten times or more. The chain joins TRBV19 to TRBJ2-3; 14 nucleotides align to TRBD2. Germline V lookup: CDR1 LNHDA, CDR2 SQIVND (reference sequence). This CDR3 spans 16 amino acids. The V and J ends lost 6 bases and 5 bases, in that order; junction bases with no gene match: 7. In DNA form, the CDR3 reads TGTGCCAGTAGGATGACTAGCGGGAGGGCAGGAGATACGCAGTATTTT. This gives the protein CASRMTSGRAGDTQYF. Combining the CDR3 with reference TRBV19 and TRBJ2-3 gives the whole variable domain DGGITQSPKYLFRKEGQNVTLSCEQNLNHDAMYWYRQDPGQGLRLIYYSQIVNDFQKGDIAEGYSVSREKKESFPLTVTSAQKNPTAFYLCASRMTSGRAGDTQYFGPGTRLTVL.

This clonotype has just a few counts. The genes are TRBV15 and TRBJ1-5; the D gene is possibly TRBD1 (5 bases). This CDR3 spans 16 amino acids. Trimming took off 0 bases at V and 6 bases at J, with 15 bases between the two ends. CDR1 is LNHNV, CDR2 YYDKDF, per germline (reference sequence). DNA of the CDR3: TGTGCCACCAGCAGAGATGGGGGGGTTTGGCGTCAGCCCCAGCATTTT. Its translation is CATSRDGGVWRQPQHF.

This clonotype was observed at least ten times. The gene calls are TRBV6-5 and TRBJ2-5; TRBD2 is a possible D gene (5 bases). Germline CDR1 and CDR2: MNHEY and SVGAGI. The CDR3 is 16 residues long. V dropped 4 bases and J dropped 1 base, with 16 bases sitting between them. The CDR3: CASSLSPGSIQETQYF. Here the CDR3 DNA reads TGTGCCAGCAGTTTGTCTCCGGGGTCTATCCAAGAGACCCAGTACTTC.

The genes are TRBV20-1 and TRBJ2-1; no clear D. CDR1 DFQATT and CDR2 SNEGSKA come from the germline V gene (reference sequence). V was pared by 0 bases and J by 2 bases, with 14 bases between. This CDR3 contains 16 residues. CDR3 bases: TGCAGTGCTAGAGATAGGTTAGGGTGGCCCTACAATGAGCAGTTCTTC. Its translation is CSARDRLGWPYNEQFF.

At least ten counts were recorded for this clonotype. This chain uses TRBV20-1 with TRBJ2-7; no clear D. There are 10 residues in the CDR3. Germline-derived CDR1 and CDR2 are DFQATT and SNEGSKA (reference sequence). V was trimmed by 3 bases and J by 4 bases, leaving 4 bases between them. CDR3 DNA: TGCAGTGCTAGTCGATACGAGCAGTACTTC. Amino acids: CSASRYEQYF.

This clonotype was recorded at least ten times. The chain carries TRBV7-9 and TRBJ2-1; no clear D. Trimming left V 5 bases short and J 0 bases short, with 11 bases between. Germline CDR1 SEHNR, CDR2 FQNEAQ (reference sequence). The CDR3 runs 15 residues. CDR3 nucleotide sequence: TGTGCCAGCAGCGTTCGGTTTGGCTCCTACAATGAGCAGTTCTTC. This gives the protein CASSVRFGSYNEQFF.

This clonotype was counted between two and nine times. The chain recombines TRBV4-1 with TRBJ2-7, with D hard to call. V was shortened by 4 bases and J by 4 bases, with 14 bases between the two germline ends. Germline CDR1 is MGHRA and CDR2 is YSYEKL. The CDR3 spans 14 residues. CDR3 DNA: TGCGCCAGCAGCCCCACGCCAGGAGAGTACGAGCAGTACTTC. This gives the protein CASSPTPGEYEQYF.

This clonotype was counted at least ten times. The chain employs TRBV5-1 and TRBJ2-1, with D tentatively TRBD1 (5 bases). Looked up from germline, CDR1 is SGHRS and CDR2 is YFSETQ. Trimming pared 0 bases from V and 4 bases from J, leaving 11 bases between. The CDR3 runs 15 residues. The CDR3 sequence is CASSLGGEVYNEQFF. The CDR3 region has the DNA TGCGCCAGCAGCTTGGGGGGCGAGGTGTACAATGAGCAGTTCTTC.

CDR3 loop: CSARTGQNYGYTF. As DNA, the CDR3 is TGCAGCGCTCGGACGGGACAGAACTATGGCTACACCTTC. J is TRBJ1-2 and V is TRBV29-1; TRBD1 aligns across 7 bases. The CDR3 is made up of 13 amino acids. With V trimmed by 7 bases and J by 2 bases, 7 bases remained unmatched. Germline lookup yields CDR1 SQVTM and CDR2 ANQGSEA.

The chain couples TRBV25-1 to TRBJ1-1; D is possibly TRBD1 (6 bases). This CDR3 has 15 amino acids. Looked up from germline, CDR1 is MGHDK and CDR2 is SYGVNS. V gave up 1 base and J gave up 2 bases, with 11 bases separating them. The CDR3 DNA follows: TGTGCCAGCAGTGAATCTAGGGGGAGCAACACTGAAGCTTTCTTT. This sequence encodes CASSESRGSNTEAFF. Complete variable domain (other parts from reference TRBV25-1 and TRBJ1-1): EADIYQTPRYLVIGTGKKITLECSQTMGHDKMYWYQQDPGMELHLIHYSYGVNSTEKGDLSSESTVSRIRTEHFPLTLESARPSHTSQYLCASSESRGSNTEAFFGQGTRLTVV.

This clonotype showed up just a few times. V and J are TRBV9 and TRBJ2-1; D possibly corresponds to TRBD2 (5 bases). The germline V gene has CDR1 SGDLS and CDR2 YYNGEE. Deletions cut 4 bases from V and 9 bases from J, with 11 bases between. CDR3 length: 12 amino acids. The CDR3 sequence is CASSPHEGEQFF. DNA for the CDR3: TGTGCCAGCAGCCCTCACGAGGGTGAGCAGTTCTTC.

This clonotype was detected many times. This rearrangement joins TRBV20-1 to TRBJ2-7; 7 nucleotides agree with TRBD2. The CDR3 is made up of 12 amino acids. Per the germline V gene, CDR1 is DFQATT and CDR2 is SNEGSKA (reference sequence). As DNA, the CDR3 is TGCAGCCTCCGGGACTACGTATACGAGCAGTACTTC. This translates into CSLRDYVYEQYF.